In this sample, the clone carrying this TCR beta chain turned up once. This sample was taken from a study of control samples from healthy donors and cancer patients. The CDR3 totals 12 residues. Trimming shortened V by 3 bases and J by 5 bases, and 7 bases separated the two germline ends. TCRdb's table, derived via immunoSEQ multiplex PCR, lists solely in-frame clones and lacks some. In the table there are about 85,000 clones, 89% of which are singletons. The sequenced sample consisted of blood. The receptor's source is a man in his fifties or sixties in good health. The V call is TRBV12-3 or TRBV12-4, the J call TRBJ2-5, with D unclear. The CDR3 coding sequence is TGTGCCAGCAGTTTCTTCGGTGAGACCCAGTACTTC. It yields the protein CASSFFGETQYF.